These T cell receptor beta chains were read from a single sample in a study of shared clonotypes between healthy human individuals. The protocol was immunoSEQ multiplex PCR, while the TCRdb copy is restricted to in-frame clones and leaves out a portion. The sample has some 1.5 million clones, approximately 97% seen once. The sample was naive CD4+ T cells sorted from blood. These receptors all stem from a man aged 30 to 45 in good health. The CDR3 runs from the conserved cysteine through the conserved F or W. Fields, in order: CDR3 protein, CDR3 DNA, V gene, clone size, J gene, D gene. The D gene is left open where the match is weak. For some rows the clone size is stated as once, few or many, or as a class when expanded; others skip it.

CDR3: CASELGRSQGEQFF
DNA: TGTGCCAGCGAATTGGGGAGGTCCCAGGGTGAGCAGTTCTTC
V: TRBV18
size: NA
J: TRBJ2-1
D: NA

CDR3: CASSQLAGLAKNIQYF
DNA: TGCGCCAGCAGCCAATTAGCGGGTCTAGCCAAAAACATTCAGTACTTC
V: TRBV4-1
size: NA
J: TRBJ2-4
D: TRBD2

CDR3: CATSRGPAAGGRETQYF
DNA: TGTGCCACCAGCAGGGGCCCGGCGGCAGGGGGCCGTGAGACCCAGTACTTC
V: TRBV15
size: NA
J: TRBJ2-5
D: TRBD1

CDR3: CSVIHSAGTEAFF
DNA: TGCAGCGTCATACATTCTGCTGGCACTGAAGCTTTCTTT
V: TRBV29-1
size: NA
J: TRBJ1-1
D: NA

CDR3: CASSQRGASYEQYF
DNA: TGCGCCAGCAGTCAGAGAGGGGCGTCCTACGAGCAGTACTTC
V: TRBV5-1
size: NA
J: TRBJ2-7
D: NA

CDR3: CASSPDRRLVTGELFF
DNA: TGTGCCAGCAGTCCGGACAGGAGGTTGGTGACCGGGGAGCTGTTTTTT
V: TRBV2
size: NA
J: TRBJ2-2
D: TRBD1

CDR3: CASSPSSGSNEQFF
DNA: TGTGCCAGCAGTCCCTCTAGCGGGAGTAATGAGCAGTTCTTC
V: TRBV7-8
size: NA
J: TRBJ2-1
D: TRBD2

CDR3: CASSEPGRALNTEAFF
DNA: TGCGCCAGCAGTGAGCCCGGAAGGGCCTTAAACACTGAAGCTTTCTTT
V: TRBV10-2
size: NA
J: TRBJ1-1
D: NA

CDR3: CASSLGWGDTQYF
DNA: TGTGCCAGCAGCTTGGGATGGGGAGATACGCAGTATTTT
V: TRBV5-6
size: once
J: TRBJ2-3
D: NA

CDR3: CASSDTRGDTQYF
DNA: TGTGCCAGCAGTGACACCCGGGGAGATACGCAGTATTTT
V: TRBV6-4
size: NA
J: TRBJ2-3
D: NA

CDR3: CASSQELLTSGTYNEQFF
DNA: TGTGCCAGCAGCCAAGAACTCCTGACTAGCGGCACATACAATGAGCAGTTCTTC
V: TRBV14
size: NA
J: TRBJ2-1
D: TRBD2

CDR3: CASSLQGWNEQYF
DNA: TGTGCCAGCAGCTTACAGGGGTGGAACGAGCAGTACTTC
V: TRBV11-3
size: NA
J: TRBJ2-7
D: NA

CDR3: CASSLGSWPGETQYF
DNA: TGTGCCAGCAGCTTAGGATCTTGGCCTGGGGAGACCCAGTACTTC
V: TRBV7-3
size: NA
J: TRBJ2-5
D: NA

CDR3: CASSFRDRADEQYF
DNA: TGTGCCAGCAGCTTCCGGGACAGGGCCGACGAGCAGTACTTC
V: TRBV7-9
size: NA
J: TRBJ2-7
D: TRBD1

CDR3: CAWGEGDDLHEQYF
DNA: TGTGCCTGGGGGGAGGGGGATGATCTACACGAGCAGTACTTC
V: TRBV30
size: NA
J: TRBJ2-7
D: NA

CDR3: CASSLSGTEAFF
DNA: TGTGCCAGCAGTTTGAGTGGTACTGAAGCTTTCTTT
V: TRBV28
size: NA
J: TRBJ1-1
D: NA

CDR3: CAISAGLDTQYF
DNA: TGTGCCATCAGTGCAGGGTTGGATACGCAGTATTTT
V: TRBV10-3
size: NA
J: TRBJ2-3
D: NA

CDR3: CASSLGHHDSGNTIYF
DNA: TGCGCCAGCAGCTTGGGGCACCACGACTCTGGAAACACCATATATTTT
V: TRBV5-1
size: NA
J: TRBJ1-3
D: NA

CDR3: CASSPDRYNEQFF
DNA: TGCGCCAGCAGTCCGGACAGGTACAATGAGCAGTTCTTC
V: TRBV10-1
size: NA
J: TRBJ2-1
D: TRBD1

CDR3: CASSITSGEQYF
DNA: TGTGCCAGCAGCATAACGTCGGGCGAGCAGTACTTC
V: TRBV28
size: NA
J: TRBJ2-7
D: NA

CDR3: CASSLVGFPGTSGRANEQFF
DNA: TGTGCCAGCAGCTTGGTCGGCTTCCCAGGGACTAGCGGGAGAGCCAATGAGCAGTTCTTC
V: TRBV5-5
size: NA
J: TRBJ2-1
D: TRBD2

CDR3: CASSPDRVKLTEAFF
DNA: TGTGCCAGTAGTCCCGACAGGGTTAAGCTCACTGAAGCTTTCTTT
V: TRBV19
size: once
J: TRBJ1-1
D: TRBD1

CDR3: CASSLDRMADTQYF
DNA: TGTGCCAGCAGCTTGGACCGGATGGCAGATACGCAGTATTTT
V: TRBV5-6
size: NA
J: TRBJ2-3
D: NA

CDR3: CASSSQGWKTQYF
DNA: TGTGCCAGCAGCTCGCAGGGCTGGAAGACCCAGTACTTC
V: TRBV5-4
size: once
J: TRBJ2-5
D: NA

CDR3: CASRSTSGTYEQYF
DNA: TGCGCCAGCAGATCAACTAGCGGGACCTACGAGCAGTACTTC
V: TRBV5-1
size: NA
J: TRBJ2-7
D: TRBD2